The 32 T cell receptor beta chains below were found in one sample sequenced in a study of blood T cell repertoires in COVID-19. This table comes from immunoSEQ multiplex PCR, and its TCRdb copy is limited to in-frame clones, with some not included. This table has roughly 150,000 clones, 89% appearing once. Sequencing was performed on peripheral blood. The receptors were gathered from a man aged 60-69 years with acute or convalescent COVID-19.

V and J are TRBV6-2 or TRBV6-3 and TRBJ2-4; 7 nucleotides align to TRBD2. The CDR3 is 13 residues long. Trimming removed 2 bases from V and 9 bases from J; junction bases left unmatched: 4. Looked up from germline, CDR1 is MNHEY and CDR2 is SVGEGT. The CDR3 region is CASSYGGVSIQYF. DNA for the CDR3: TGTGCCAGCAGTTACGGGGGGGTGAGCATTCAGTACTTC.

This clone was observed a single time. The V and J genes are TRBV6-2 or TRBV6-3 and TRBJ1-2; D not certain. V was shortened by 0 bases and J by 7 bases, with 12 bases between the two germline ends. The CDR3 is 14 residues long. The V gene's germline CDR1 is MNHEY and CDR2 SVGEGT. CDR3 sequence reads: CASSYSLGRSGYTF. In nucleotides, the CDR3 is TGTGCCAGCAGTTACTCCTTGGGGAGATCTGGCTACACCTTC.

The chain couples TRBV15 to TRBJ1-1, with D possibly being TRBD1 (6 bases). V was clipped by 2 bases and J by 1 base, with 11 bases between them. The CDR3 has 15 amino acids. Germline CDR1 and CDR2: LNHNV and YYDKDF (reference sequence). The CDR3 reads CATSRTDRRNTEAFF. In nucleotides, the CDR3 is TGTGCCACCAGCAGAACCGACAGGCGGAACACTGAAGCTTTCTTT.

Here the CDR3 reads CASRSRDSHGYTF. Here the CDR3 DNA reads TGTGCCAGCAGATCCCGGGACAGCCATGGCTACACCTTC. The chain combines TRBV6-6 with TRBJ1-2; 7 bases fit TRBD1. The CDR3 runs to 13 residues. Germline-derived CDR1 and CDR2 are MNHNY and SVGAGI (reference sequence). J gave up 6 bases and V 6 bases, and 7 bases lay outside the gene matches.

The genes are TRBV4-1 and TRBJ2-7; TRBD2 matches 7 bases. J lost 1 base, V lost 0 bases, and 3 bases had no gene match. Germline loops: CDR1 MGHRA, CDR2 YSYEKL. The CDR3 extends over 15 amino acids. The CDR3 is CASSQEPGLSYEQYF. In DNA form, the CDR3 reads TGCGCCAGCAGCCAAGAACCGGGACTATCCTACGAGCAGTACTTC.

The CDR3 sequence is CASSTDSLGNEQFF. The CDR3 coding sequence is TGTGCCAGTAGTACGGACAGCCTGGGCAATGAGCAGTTCTTC. This rearrangement joins TRBV19 to TRBJ2-1, with D possibly matching TRBD1 (6 bases). V lost 4 bases and J 6 bases, leaving 13 bases between the germline ends. Germline-derived CDR1 and CDR2 are LNHDA and SQIVND (reference sequence). The CDR3 consists of 14 residues.

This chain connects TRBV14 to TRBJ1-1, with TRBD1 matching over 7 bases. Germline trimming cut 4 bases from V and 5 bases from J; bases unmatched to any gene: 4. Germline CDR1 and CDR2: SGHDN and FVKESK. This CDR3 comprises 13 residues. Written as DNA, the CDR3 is TGTGCCAGCAGCCCAGGGGGAGCAACTGAAGCTTTCTTT. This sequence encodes CASSPGGATEAFF.

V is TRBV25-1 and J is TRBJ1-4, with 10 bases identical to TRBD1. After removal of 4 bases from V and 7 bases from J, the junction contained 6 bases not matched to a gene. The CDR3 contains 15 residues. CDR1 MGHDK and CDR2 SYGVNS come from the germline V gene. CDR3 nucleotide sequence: TGTGCCAGCAGTGTCGACAGGGGGCAGGTTGAAAAACTGTTTTTT. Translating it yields CASSVDRGQVEKLFF.

As DNA, the CDR3 is TGTGCCAGCAGGTCATTTCGGGACAGGGGGCGACTGGACGCCTATGGCTACACCTTC. The encoded protein is CASRSFRDRGRLDAYGYTF. This rearrangement joins TRBV2 to TRBJ1-2; TRBD1 matches 12 bases. Losses at the gene ends were 6 bases for V and 4 bases for J; bases not matched to a gene: 18. Germline CDR1 and CDR2: SNHLY and FYNNEI. This CDR3 is 19 amino acids long. Full variable domain (missing parts from reference TRBV2 and TRBJ1-2): EPEVTQTPSHQVTQMGQEVILRCVPISNHLYFYWYRQILGQKVEFLVSFYNNEISEKSEIFDDQFSVERPDGSNFTLKIRSTKLEDSAMYFCASRSFRDRGRLDAYGYTFGSGTRLTVV.

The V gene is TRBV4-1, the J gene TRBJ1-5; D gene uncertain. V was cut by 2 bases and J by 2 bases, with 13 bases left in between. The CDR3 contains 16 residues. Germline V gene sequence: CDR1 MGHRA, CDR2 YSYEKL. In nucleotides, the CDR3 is TGCGCCAGCAGCCAACCTTCCCCACGGGGCAATCAGCCCCAGCATTTT. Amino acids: CASSQPSPRGNQPQHF.

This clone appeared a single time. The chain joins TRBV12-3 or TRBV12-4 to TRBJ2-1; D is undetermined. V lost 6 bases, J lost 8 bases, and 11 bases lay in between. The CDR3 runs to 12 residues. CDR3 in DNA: TGTGCCAGCAGCCTCGGGTTCGATGAGCAGTTCTTC. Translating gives CASSLGFDEQFF.

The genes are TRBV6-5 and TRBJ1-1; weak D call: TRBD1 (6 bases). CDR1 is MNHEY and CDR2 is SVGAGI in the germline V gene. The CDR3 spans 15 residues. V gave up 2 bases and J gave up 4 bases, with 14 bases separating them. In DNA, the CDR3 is TGTGCCAGCAGTTACGGGCGCAGGGGCGCCACTGAAGCTTTCTTT. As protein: CASSYGRRGATEAFF.

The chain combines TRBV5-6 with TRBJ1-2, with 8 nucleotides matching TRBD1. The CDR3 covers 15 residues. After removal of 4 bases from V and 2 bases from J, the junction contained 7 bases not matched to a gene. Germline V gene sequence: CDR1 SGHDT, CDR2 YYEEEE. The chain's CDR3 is CASSKNRGVNYGYTF. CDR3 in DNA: TGTGCCAGCAGCAAAAACAGGGGGGTAAACTATGGCTACACCTTC. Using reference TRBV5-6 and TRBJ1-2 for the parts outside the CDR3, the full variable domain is DAGVTQSPTHLIKTRGQQVTLRCSPKSGHDTVSWYQQALGQGPQFIFQYYEEEERQRGNFPDRFSGHQFPNYSSELNVNALLLGDSALYLCASSKNRGVNYGYTFGSGTRLTVV.

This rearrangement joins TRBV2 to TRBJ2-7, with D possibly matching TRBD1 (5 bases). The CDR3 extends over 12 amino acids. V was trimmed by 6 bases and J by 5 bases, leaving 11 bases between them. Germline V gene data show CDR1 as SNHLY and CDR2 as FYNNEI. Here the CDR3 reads CASRAGRDEQYF. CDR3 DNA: TGTGCCAGCAGGGCAGGGCGCGACGAGCAGTACTTC. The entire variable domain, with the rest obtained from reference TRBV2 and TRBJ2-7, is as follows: EPEVTQTPSHQVTQMGQEVILRCVPISNHLYFYWYRQILGQKVEFLVSFYNNEISEKSEIFDDQFSVERPDGSNFTLKIRSTKLEDSAMYFCASRAGRDEQYFGPGTRLTVT.

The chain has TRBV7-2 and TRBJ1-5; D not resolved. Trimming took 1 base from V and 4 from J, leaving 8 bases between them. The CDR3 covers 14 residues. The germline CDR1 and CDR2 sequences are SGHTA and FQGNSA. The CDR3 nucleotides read TGTGCCAGCAGCTTAGTAAGCGGAAATCAGCCCCAGCATTTT. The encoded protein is CASSLVSGNQPQHF.

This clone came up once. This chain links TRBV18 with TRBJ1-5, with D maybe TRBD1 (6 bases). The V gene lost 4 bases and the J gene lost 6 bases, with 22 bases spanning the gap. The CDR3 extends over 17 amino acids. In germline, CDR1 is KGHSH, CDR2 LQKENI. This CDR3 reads CASSLNSGTSRPQPQHF. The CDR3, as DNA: TGTGCCAGCTCACTTAATTCCGGGACAAGTCGCCCTCAGCCCCAGCATTTT. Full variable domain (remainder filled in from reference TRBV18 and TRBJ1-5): NAGVMQNPRHLVRRRGQEARLRCSPMKGHSHVYWYRQLPEEGLKFMVYLQKENIIDESGMPKERFSAEFPKEGPSILRIQQVVRGDSAAYFCASSLNSGTSRPQPQHFGDGTRLSIL.

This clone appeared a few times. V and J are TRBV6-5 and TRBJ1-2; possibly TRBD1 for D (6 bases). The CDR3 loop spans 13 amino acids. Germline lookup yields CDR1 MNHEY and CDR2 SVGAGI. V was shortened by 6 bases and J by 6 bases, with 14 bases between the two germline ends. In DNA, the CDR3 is TGTGCCAGCAGAAGGGGGTTTGGCGATGGCTACACCTTC. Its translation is CASRRGFGDGYTF.

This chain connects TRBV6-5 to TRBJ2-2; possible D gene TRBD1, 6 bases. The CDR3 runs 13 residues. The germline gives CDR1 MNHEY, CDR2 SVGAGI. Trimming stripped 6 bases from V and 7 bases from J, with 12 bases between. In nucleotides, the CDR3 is TGTGCCAGCAGGACTACAGGGTTCGGGGAGCTGTTTTTT. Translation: CASRTTGFGELFF.

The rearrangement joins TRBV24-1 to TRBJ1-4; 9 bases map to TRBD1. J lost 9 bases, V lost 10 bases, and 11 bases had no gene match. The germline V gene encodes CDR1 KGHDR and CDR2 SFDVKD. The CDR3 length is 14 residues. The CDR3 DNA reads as TGTGCCACGGATCCGGGACAGGGCGTGAAAAAACTGTTTTTT. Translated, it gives CATDPGQGVKKLFF.

CDR3 in DNA: TGTGCCAGCAGCCTTCAATCCGGGACAGACGCTACCTGGCCCCAGCATTTT. This encodes CASSLQSGTDATWPQHF. V is TRBV3-1 (or the pseudogene TRBV3-2) and J is TRBJ1-5; 7 positions match TRBD1. Germline trimming cut 4 bases from V and 9 bases from J; bases unmatched to any gene: 18. Germline V gene lookup returns CDR1 LGHDT and CDR2 YNNKEL (reference sequence). The CDR3 runs 17 residues.

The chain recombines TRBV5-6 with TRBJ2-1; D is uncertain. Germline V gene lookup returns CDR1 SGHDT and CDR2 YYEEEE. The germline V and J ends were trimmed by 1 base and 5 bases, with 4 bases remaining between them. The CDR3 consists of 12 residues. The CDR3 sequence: CASSLINNEQFF. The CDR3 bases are TGTGCCAGCAGCTTGATAAACAATGAGCAGTTCTTC.

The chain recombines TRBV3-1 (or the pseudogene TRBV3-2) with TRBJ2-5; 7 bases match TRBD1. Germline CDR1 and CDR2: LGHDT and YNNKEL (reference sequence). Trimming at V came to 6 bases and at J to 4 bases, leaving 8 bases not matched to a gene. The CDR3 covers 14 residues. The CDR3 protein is CASSPLNRGETQYF. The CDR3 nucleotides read TGTGCCAGCAGTCCACTTAACAGGGGAGAGACCCAGTACTTC.

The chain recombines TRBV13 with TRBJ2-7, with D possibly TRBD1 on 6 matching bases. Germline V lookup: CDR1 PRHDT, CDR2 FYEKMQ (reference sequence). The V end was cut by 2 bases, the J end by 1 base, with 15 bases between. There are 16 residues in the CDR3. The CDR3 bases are TGTGCCAGCAGCTTATCCTCAGGGGTAGGATCCTACGAGCAGTACTTC. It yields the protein CASSLSSGVGSYEQYF.

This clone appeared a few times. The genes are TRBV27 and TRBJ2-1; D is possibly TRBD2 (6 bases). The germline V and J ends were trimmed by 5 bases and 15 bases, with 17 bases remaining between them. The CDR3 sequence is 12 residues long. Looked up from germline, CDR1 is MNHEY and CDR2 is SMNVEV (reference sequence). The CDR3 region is CASSPPGVSPFF. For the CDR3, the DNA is TGTGCCAGCAGTCCACCGGGGGTGTCCCCGTTCTTC.

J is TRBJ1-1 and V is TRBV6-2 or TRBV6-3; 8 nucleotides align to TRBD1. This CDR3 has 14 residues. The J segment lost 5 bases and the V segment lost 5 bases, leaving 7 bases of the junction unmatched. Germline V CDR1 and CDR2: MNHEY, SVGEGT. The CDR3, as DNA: TGTGCCAGCAGTCAACGGGACAGGAAGACTGAAGCTTTCTTT. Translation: CASSQRDRKTEAFF.

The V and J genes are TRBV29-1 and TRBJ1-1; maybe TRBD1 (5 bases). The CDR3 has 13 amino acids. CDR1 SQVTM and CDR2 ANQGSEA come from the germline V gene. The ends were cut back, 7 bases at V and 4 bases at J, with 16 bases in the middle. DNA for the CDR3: TGCAGCGGGCAACTTCAGGGCTTCACTGAAGCTTTCTTT. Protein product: CSGQLQGFTEAFF. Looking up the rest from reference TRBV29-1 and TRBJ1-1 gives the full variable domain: SAVISQKPSRDICQRGTSLTIQCQVDSQVTMMFWYRQQPGQSLTLIATANQGSEATYESGFVIDKFPISRPNLTFSTLTVSNMSPEDSSIYLCSGQLQGFTEAFFGQGTRLTVV.

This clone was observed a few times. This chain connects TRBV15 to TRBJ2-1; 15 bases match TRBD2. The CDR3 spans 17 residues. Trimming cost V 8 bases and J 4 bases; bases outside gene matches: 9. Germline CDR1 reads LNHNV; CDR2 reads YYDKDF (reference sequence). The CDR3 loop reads CATVDGLAGGIYNEQFF. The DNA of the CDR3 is TGTGCCACCGTTGACGGACTAGCGGGGGGGATTTACAATGAGCAGTTCTTC. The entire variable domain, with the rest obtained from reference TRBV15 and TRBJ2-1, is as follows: DAMVIQNPRYQVTQFGKPVTLSCSQTLNHNVMYWYQQKSSQAPKLLFHYYDKDFNNEADTPDNFQSRRPNTSFCFLDIRSPGLGDTAMYLCATVDGLAGGIYNEQFFGPGTRLTVL.

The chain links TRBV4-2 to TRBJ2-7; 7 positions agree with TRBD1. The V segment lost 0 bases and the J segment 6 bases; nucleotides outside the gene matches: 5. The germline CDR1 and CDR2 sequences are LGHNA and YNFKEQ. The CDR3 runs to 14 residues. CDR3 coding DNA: TGTGCCAGCAGCCAAGAAGACAGGGCGGCCGAGCAGTACTTC. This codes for CASSQEDRAAEQYF.

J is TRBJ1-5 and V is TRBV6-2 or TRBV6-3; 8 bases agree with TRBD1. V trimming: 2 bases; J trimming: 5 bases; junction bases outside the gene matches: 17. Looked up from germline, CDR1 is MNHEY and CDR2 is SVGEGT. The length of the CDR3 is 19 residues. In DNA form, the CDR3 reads TGTGCCAGCAGTTACACCCGGGACAGGAACTACATGAGCTATCAGCCCCAGCATTTT. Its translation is CASSYTRDRNYMSYQPQHF.

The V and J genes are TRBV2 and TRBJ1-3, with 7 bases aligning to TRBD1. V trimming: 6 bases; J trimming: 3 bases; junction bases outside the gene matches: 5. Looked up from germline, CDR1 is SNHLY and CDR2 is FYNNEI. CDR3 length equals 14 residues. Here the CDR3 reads CASRQGGSGNTIYF. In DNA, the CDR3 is TGTGCCAGCAGGCAGGGGGGAAGTGGAAACACCATATATTTT.

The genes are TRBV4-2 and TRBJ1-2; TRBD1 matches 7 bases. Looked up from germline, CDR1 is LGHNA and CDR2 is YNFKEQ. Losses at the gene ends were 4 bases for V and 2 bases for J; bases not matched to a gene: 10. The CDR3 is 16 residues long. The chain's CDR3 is CASSPNYRGMNYGYTF. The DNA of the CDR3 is TGTGCCAGCAGCCCGAATTACAGGGGAATGAACTATGGCTACACCTTC.

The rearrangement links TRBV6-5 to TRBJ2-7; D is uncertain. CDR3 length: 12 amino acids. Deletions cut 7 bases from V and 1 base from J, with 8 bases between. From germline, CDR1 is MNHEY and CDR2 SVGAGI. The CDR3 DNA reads TGTGCCAGCAACTCCAGGTCCTACGAGCAGTACTTC. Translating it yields CASNSRSYEQYF.